This TCR beta chain came from a study of T cell repertoires in cytomegalovirus infection. Study summary: CMV infection and matching HLA type were both indicated by public TCR beta signatures.

Study-wide results and limits: The response measured ex vivo was dominated by TCR beta clonotypes (HLA-C-restricted and CMV-specific).

TCRdb reprocessed the reads via MiXCR and lists one record per CDR3 protein. The sample includes approximately 500,000 distinct CDR3 sequences, approximately 15% of them seen just once. The V segment lost 5 bases and the J segment 6 bases; nucleotides outside the gene matches: 3. Germline-derived CDR1 and CDR2 are KGHSH and LQKENI. The CDR3 contains 12 residues. Comment on this clonotype: Its antigen is still unknown.

Sequencing was done on a sample of CD8+ T cells from PBMCs. The sequence was obtained from a human donor in good health (CMV status not recorded). Some clones in this sample may be carry-over from other donors' samples. The chain has TRBV18 and TRBJ1-2, with 7 bases identical to TRBD1. The CDR3 is CASSNTGDGYTF. CDR3 nucleotide sequence: TGTGCCAGCTCAAACACAGGGGATGGCTACACCTTC.